The clone carrying this TCR beta chain showed up just once. Measured with immunoSEQ multiplex PCR; TCRdb has only the in-frame clones, and not every one. This table has 6,500 to 9,000 clones, about 93% appearing once. This sample was taken from a study of graft-versus-host responses after intestinal transplantation. For the study at large: Recipients got multivisceral, liver-intestinal, or isolated intestinal transplants.

The CDR3 length is 15 residues. Trimming removed 3 bases at V and 0 bases at J, with 11 bases between. The V gene's germline CDR1 is LNHDA and CDR2 SQIVND (reference sequence). The TCR was taken from a human patient who received an intestinal transplant, so some T cells may come from the graft donor. Sample: PBMCs, taken 11 days after intestinal transplantation. This chain uses TRBV19 with TRBJ1-2; unclear D gene. The CDR3 DNA reads TGTGCCAGTAGTATTTTGGAGGGAACTAACTATGGCTACACCTTC. It yields the protein CASSILEGTNYGYTF.